The 10 T cell receptor beta chains reported below all come from one sample, sequenced in a study of blood T cell repertoires in COVID-19 (dated by TCRdb to the early 2020s). The library was generated by the immunoSEQ multiplex PCR assay. This is the immuneACCESS table as TCRdb keeps it, with only in-frame sequences that have V and J called. A part of the clones is gone; compared with another copy, unresolved V genes explain less than half, and the rest is unexplained. This sample has fewer than 80,000 clones in its table, and roughly 92% of those were observed once. The ten largest clones capture around 6% of the sample. The specimen was peripheral blood. These receptors originate from a human donor in a cohort sampled during active COVID-19.

The table lists this clone with a count of one. The chain couples TRBV20-1 to TRBJ2-1, with D possibly being TRBD2 (5 bases). Germline V gene sequence: CDR1 DFQATT, CDR2 SNEGSKA (reference sequence). V lost 6 bases and J 7 bases, leaving 10 bases between the germline ends. There are 11 residues in the CDR3. The CDR3 bases are TGCAGTGCGAATAGAGGGAATGAGCAGTTCTTC. This sequence encodes CSANRGNEQFF.

The V and J genes are TRBV4-2 and TRBJ2-7; TRBD1 matches at 10 bases. The CDR3 has 14 residues. With V trimmed by 2 bases and J by 4 bases, 2 bases remained unmatched. Germline lookup yields CDR1 LGHNA and CDR2 YNFKEQ. The CDR3 here is CASSQTGQGYEQYF. The DNA of the CDR3 is TGTGCCAGCAGCCAAACGGGACAGGGGTACGAGCAGTACTTC.

The V gene is TRBV5-1, the J gene TRBJ2-7, with D perhaps matching TRBD2 (6 bases). The germline gives CDR1 SGHRS, CDR2 YFSETQ. The CDR3 contains 13 residues. Trimming left V 4 bases short and J 6 bases short, with 14 bases between. The CDR3 DNA sequence: TGCGCCAGCAGCCAACGGGAGTTAGGCGAGCAGTACTTC. This encodes CASSQRELGEQYF.

V is TRBV7-6 and J is TRBJ1-1, with 7 bases aligning to TRBD1. Germline assignment: CDR1 SGHVS and CDR2 FNYEAQ. The junction had 10 bases not matched to a gene; V was cut back by 5 bases and J by 1 base. The CDR3 has 16 residues. The CDR3 protein is CASSIDRVGRNTEAFF. CDR3 DNA sequence: TGTGCCAGCAGCATCGACAGGGTTGGGAGGAACACTGAAGCTTTCTTT.

The chain has TRBV12-3 or TRBV12-4 and TRBJ2-5; 11 bases map to TRBD2. The CDR3 is 13 amino acids. V shed 6 bases, J shed 4 bases, and the junction held 1 base outside the gene matches. The CDR3 region is CASRLAGGETQYF. CDR3 nucleotide sequence: TGTGCCAGCAGGCTAGCGGGAGGAGAGACCCAGTACTTC.

In this sample, this clone turned up once. The chain employs TRBV7-2 and TRBJ1-2; a possible D gene is TRBD1 (5 bases). The CDR3 spans 14 residues. In germline, CDR1 is SGHTA, CDR2 FQGNSA. The germline V and J ends were trimmed by 5 bases and 6 bases, with 16 bases remaining between them. The CDR3 nucleotides read TGTGCCAGCAGCCCCGGAGCAGGGCACCATGGCTACACCTTC. The encoded protein is CASSPGAGHHGYTF.

The chain combines TRBV27 with TRBJ2-2; the D gene is possibly TRBD2 (6 bases). CDR1 is MNHEY and CDR2 is SMNVEV in the germline V gene (reference sequence). V lost 4 bases and J lost 4, with 10 bases in between. This CDR3 is built from 14 residues. The chain's CDR3 is CASSSRSGTGELFF. Here the CDR3 DNA reads TGTGCCAGCAGTTCCCGTAGCGGCACCGGGGAGCTGTTTTTT.

The V gene is TRBV18, the J gene TRBJ1-4, with D tentatively TRBD1 (5 bases). V lost 5 bases, J lost 0 bases, and 10 bases lay in between. Germline-derived CDR1 and CDR2 are KGHSH and LQKENI. The CDR3 loop spans 15 amino acids. CDR3 sequence reads: CASSAQGATNEKLFF. CDR3 nucleotide sequence: TGTGCCAGCTCAGCCCAGGGTGCAACTAATGAAAAACTGTTTTTT. The entire variable domain, with the rest obtained from reference TRBV18 and TRBJ1-4, is as follows: NAGVMQNPRHLVRRRGQEARLRCSPMKGHSHVYWYRQLPEEGLKFMVYLQKENIIDESGMPKERFSAEFPKEGPSILRIQQVVRGDSAAYFCASSAQGATNEKLFFGSGTQLSVL.

The rearrangement links TRBV5-1 to TRBJ2-3, with 10 nucleotides matching TRBD2. Germline CDR1 and CDR2: SGHRS and YFSETQ. CDR3 length: 15 residues. The V segment lost 4 bases and the J segment 6 bases; nucleotides outside the gene matches: 8. The CDR3: CASSIAGGRLDTQYF. CDR3 nucleotides: TGCGCCAGCAGCATAGCGGGAGGAAGATTGGATACGCAGTATTTT.

Only one count was recorded for this clone. The chain uses TRBV18 and TRBJ1-4; no clear D. Germline V gene data show CDR1 as KGHSH and CDR2 as LQKENI. The CDR3 loop spans 14 amino acids. V was cut by 6 bases and J by 1 base, with 9 bases left in between. The CDR3 region has the DNA TGTGCCAGCTCCCAAGGCGGAACTAATGAAAAACTGTTTTTT. Translated: CASSQGGTNEKLFF.